The source of this T cell receptor beta chain is a study of breast tumors, draining lymph nodes, adjacent tissues. V dropped 0 bases and J dropped 7 bases, with 16 bases sitting between them. Germline V CDR1 and CDR2: SGHDN, FVKESK. CDR3 length: 15 amino acids. TCRdb reprocessed the multiplex PCR reads via MiXCR and lists one record per CDR3 protein. The sample carries approximately 300,000 distinct CDR3 sequences, roughly 30% recorded once. This clonotype was counted ten times or more. Samples came from axillary lymph nodes draining the breast cancer. Sample: axillary lymph node tissue. V gene TRBV14 combines with J gene TRBJ2-7; D uncertain. The TCR comes from a female donor with breast cancer. Some clones in this sample may be carry-over from other donors' samples. The CDR3 region has the DNA TGTGCCAGCAGCCAAGATTTAGGGCCCTTGGGGGAGCAGTACTTC. Translation: CASSQDLGPLGEQYF.